These 3 T cell receptor beta chains were all obtained from the same sample, sequenced in a study of blood T cell repertoires in COVID-19. Clones were sequenced by immunoSEQ multiplex PCR, and TCRdb holds only the in-frame ones, with some missing. The table includes fewer than 350,000 clones, 87% detected once. Input material: peripheral blood. The receptors stem from a woman aged 45-65 years who had recovered from COVID-19.

This clone came up once. J is TRBJ2-3 and V is TRBV4-3; TRBD2 is a possible D gene (7 bases). CDR3 length: 15 residues. V was pared by 4 bases and J by 4 bases, with 15 bases between. Germline V lookup: CDR1 LGHNA, CDR2 YSLEER. The CDR3 DNA is TGCGCCAGCAGCCGCGGGGGCAGGTTACCAGATACGCAGTATTTT. This translates into CASSRGGRLPDTQYF.

The chain couples TRBV4-1 to TRBJ1-5; no clear D gene. V was pared by 1 base and J by 6 bases, with 19 bases between. CDR1 is MGHRA and CDR2 is YSYEKL in the germline V gene. This CDR3 has 17 residues. The chain's CDR3 is CASSQVSVGSPGQPQHF. The CDR3 DNA reads TGCGCCAGCAGCCAAGTTAGTGTGGGCTCTCCCGGTCAGCCCCAGCATTTT.

This chain uses TRBV7-8 with TRBJ2-1; the match to TRBD1 covers 8 bases. Germline assignment: CDR1 SGHVS and CDR2 FQNEAQ. V shed 5 bases, J shed 4 bases, and the junction held 7 bases outside the gene matches. CDR3 size: 15 residues. The CDR3 protein is CASSNGQGGYNEQFF. The CDR3, as DNA: TGTGCCAGCAGCAACGGACAGGGCGGATACAATGAGCAGTTCTTC.